This T cell receptor (beta chain) was captured by sequencing in a study of early T cells in non-severe SARS-CoV-2 infection (dated by TCRdb to about 2021). For the study in its entirety: TCR sequencing used bulk RNA from unsorted whole blood, so alpha and beta chains could not be paired. The investigation overall reported the following: Matching against VDJdb was skewed toward anti-spike CD8 responses, likely underestimated virus-specific expansions, and missed private and CD4 specificities.

V ends up 6 bases short and J 2 bases short, with an unmatched junction base count of 7. Including cysteine and phenylalanine, the CDR3 has 14 amino acids. Of all the DNA, just the CDR3 is kept, 42 bases in frame from base 1. This clonotype was observed at least ten times. What antigen it recognizes has not been identified. No qualities accompany the bases; no much larger clone lies one base away. This was a case-control study nested in a cohort of healthcare workers in London, UK, who had nasopharyngeal swab PCR tests and blood samples taken every week. Between 23 and 31 March 2020, the week of the UK lockdown, healthcare workers were enrolled and then followed up weekly for as long as 16 weeks. The protocol used for the library was 5' RACE. Sequencing used a NextSeq 500. To correct for sequencing error and PCR bias, the TCR library protocol tagged individual cDNA molecules with unique molecular identifiers. Both TCR alpha and beta chains were sequenced, and tight co-correlation was observed between alpha and beta sequence abundances in each sample. As for the authors' bioinformatics: Decombinator V4 was used to perform V gene, J gene and CDR3 annotation of TCR sequences. Expanded TCRs were defined as changing significantly between any two time points under a Poisson model with p below 0.0001. TCR abundances were normalised to the total number of TCRs sequenced in each sample and reported as counts per million. TRAV1-2 paired with TRAJ12, TRAJ20 or TRAJ33 defined MAIT TCRs, while TRAV10 paired with TRAJ18 defined iNKT TCRs. A search of VDJdb, accessed on 1 November 2021, was run for TCRs annotated to CMV, EBV and SARS-CoV-2, with TCRs annotated for multiple antigens excluded. TCRdb cleaned the public reads at Q25 with fastp, built clones with MiXCR and kept in-frame beta chains. Identical CDR3 proteins give one entry, which carries the most common genes and DNA. What appears here as the V and J calls and clone size reflects TCRdb's work, not the paper's. Recorded for this sample are around 50,000 distinct CDR3 sequences; 6% to 8% of them occurred a single time. The ten largest make up roughly 6% of the sample.

Specimen: whole blood. The TCR sequence derives from an adult who was a healthcare worker with PCR-confirmed SARS-CoV-2 infection or an uninfected control (not recorded which). The chain links TRBV12-3 or TRBV12-4 with TRBJ2-7; TRBD1 agrees with 7 junctional bases. The bases are TGTGCCAGCAGGGCAGGGGGTTACACCTACGAGCAGTACTTC. Translation gives CASRAGGYTYEQYF.